This is a list of T cell receptor beta chains from one sample in a study of blood T cell repertoires in COVID-19. Sequencing was performed with immunoSEQ multiplex PCR; in TCRdb, only in-frame clones are kept and a portion is missing. The data show about 270,000 clones, roughly 85% seen once. The sequenced material came from PBMCs or T cells enriched from blood (not recorded which). These receptor sequences come from a woman between 45 and 60 years old with acute COVID-19. Both conserved end residues are part of each CDR3. The order of the fields is CDR3 protein, CDR3 DNA, clone size, D gene, V gene, J gene. The D gene is left open where the match is weak. Size is omitted from some rows. Given values are once, few, many or a class for expanded clones.

CDR3aa: CASSEYEGGTQYF; CDR3nt: TGTGCCAGCAGTGAATACGAGGGTGGGACCCAGTACTTC; abundance: once; d_gene: -; v_gene: TRBV25-1; j_gene: TRBJ2-5
CDR3aa: CASSAPRPPTPRVTEAFF; CDR3nt: TGTGCCAGCAGCGCCCCCCGGCCGCCTACCCCGAGGGTCACTGAAGCTTTCTTT; abundance: -; d_gene: -; v_gene: TRBV7-8; j_gene: TRBJ1-1
CDR3aa: CASSQVHSMNTEAFF; CDR3nt: TGTGCCAGCAGCCAGGTCCATAGTATGAACACTGAAGCTTTCTTT; abundance: -; d_gene: -; v_gene: TRBV3-1/TRBV3-2; j_gene: TRBJ1-1
CDR3aa: CASSSGVMNTGELFF; CDR3nt: TGTGCCAGCTCGTCGGGGGTGATGAACACCGGGGAGCTGTTTTTT; abundance: -; d_gene: -; v_gene: TRBV5-8; j_gene: TRBJ2-2
CDR3aa: CASRFQGIPDTQYF; CDR3nt: TGTGCCAGCAGATTCCAGGGGATCCCAGATACGCAGTATTTT; abundance: -; d_gene: -; v_gene: TRBV7-8; j_gene: TRBJ2-3
CDR3aa: CASSQVWRGSGNTIYF; CDR3nt: TGTGCCAGCAGCCAGGTGTGGCGGGGCTCTGGAAACACCATATATTTT; abundance: -; d_gene: -; v_gene: TRBV13; j_gene: TRBJ1-3
CDR3aa: CASSSTGSTEAFF; CDR3nt: TGTGCCAGCAGCTCCACGGGAAGTACTGAAGCTTTCTTT; abundance: -; d_gene: -; v_gene: TRBV11-3; j_gene: TRBJ1-1
CDR3aa: CASIPGGGSAFF; CDR3nt: TGTGCCAGCATACCGGGGGGTGGTTCCGCTTTCTTT; abundance: -; d_gene: -; v_gene: TRBV7-2; j_gene: TRBJ1-1
CDR3aa: CSASFSRDSYEQYF; CDR3nt: TGCAGTGCTAGTTTCAGCCGGGACAGTTACGAGCAGTACTTC; abundance: -; d_gene: TRBD1; v_gene: TRBV20-1; j_gene: TRBJ2-7
CDR3aa: CASSQREGGYGYTF; CDR3nt: TGTGCCAGCAGCCAGCGGGAGGGCGGCTATGGCTACACCTTC; abundance: -; d_gene: -; v_gene: TRBV6-5; j_gene: TRBJ1-2
CDR3aa: CASSQEQGASNQPQHF; CDR3nt: TGTGCCAGCAGCCAAGAGCAGGGGGCGAGCAATCAGCCCCAGCATTTT; abundance: once; d_gene: TRBD1; v_gene: TRBV4-2; j_gene: TRBJ1-5
CDR3aa: CASSQDPPRDGNTIYF; CDR3nt: TGTGCCAGCAGCCAAGATCCCCCCAGGGATGGAAACACCATATATTTT; abundance: -; d_gene: -; v_gene: TRBV3-1/TRBV3-2; j_gene: TRBJ1-3
CDR3aa: CASSLAGVGTEAFF; CDR3nt: TGCGCCAGCAGCTTGGCAGGGGTTGGAACTGAAGCTTTCTTT; abundance: -; d_gene: -; v_gene: TRBV5-1; j_gene: TRBJ1-1